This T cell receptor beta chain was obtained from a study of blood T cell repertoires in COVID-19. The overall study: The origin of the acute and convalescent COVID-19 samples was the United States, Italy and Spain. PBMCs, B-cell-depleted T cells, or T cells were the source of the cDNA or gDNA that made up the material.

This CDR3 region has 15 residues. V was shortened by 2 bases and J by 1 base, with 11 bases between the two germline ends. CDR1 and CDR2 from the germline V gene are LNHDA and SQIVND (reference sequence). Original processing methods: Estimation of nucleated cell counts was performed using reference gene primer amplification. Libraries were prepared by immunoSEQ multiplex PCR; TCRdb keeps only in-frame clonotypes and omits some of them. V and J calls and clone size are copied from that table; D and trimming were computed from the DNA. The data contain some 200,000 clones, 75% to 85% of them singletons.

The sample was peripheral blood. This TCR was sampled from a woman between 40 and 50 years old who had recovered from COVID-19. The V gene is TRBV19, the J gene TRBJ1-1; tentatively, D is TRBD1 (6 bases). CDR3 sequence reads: CASSIKQGWNTEAFF. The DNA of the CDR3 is TGTGCCAGTAGTATAAAACAGGGATGGAACACTGAAGCTTTCTTT.